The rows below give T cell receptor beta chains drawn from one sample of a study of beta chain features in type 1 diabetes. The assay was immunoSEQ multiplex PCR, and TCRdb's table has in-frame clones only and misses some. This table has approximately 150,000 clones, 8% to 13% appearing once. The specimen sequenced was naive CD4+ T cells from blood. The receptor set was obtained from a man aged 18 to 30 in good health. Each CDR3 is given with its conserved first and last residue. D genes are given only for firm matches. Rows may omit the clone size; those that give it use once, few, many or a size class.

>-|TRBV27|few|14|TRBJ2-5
CASSPNRVQETQYF
TGTGCCAGCAGTCCAAACAGGGTCCAAGAGACCCAGTACTTC
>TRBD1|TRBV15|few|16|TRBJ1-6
CATSRENRGLGSPLHF
TGTGCCACCAGCAGAGAAAACAGGGGGCTTGGCTCACCCCTCCACTTT
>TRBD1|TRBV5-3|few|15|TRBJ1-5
CARSLTGDGNQPQHF
TGTGCCAGAAGCTTGACAGGGGATGGCAATCAGCCCCAGCATTTT
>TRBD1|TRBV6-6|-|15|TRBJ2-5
CASSYGTGYQETQYF
TGTGCCAGCAGTTACGGGACAGGGTACCAAGAGACCCAGTACTTC
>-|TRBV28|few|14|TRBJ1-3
CASSLMRAGNTIYF
TGTGCCAGCAGTTTAATGAGGGCTGGAAACACCATATATTTT
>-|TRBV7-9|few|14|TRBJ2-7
CASSLASGSYEQYF
TGTGCCAGCAGCTTAGCGTCCGGGTCCTACGAGCAGTACTTC
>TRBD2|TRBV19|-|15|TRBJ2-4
CASSPKRGDKNIQYF
TGTGCCAGTAGCCCCAAGCGGGGGGACAAAAACATTCAGTACTTC
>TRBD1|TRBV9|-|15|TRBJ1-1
CASSIVTGVGAEAFF
TGTGCCAGCAGCATCGTAACAGGGGTTGGGGCTGAAGCTTTCTTT
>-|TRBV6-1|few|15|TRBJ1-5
CASSGGSTFPQPQHF
TGTGCCAGCAGCGGAGGGAGTACCTTCCCTCAGCCCCAGCATTTT
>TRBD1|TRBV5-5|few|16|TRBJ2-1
CASSLKTGLAYNEQFF
TGTGCCAGCAGCCTAAAGACAGGGCTAGCCTACAATGAGCAGTTCTTC
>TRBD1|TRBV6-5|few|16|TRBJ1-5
CASSSYRGQGNQPQHF
TGTGCCAGCAGTTCTTACAGGGGGCAGGGCAATCAGCCCCAGCATTTT
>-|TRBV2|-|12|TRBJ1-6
CASSFGQPPLHF
TGTGCCAGCAGTTTCGGACAGCCACCCCTCCACTTT
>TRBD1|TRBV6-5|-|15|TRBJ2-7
CASSLLRDRVYEQYF
TGTGCCAGCAGTTTGCTCCGGGACAGGGTGTACGAGCAGTACTTC
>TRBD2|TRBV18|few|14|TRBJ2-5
CASSLRGLGETQYF
TGTGCCAGCTCCCTGCGGGGGTTGGGAGAGACCCAGTACTTC
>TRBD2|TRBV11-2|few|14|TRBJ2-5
CASSLPGRGETQYF
TGTGCCAGCAGCTTACCCGGGAGGGGAGAGACCCAGTACTTC
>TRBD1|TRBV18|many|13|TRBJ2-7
CASSPGQIYEQYF
TGTGCCAGCTCACCGGGACAGATCTACGAGCAGTACTTC
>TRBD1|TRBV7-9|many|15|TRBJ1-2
CASSVTGGGWGGYTF
TGTGCCAGCAGCGTAACAGGGGGCGGCTGGGGCGGCTACACCTTC
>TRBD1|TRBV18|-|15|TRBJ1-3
CASSPDRVSGNTIYF
TGTGCCAGCTCACCAGACAGGGTGTCTGGAAACACCATATATTTT
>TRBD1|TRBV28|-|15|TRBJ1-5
CASSSQGKGGQPQHF
TGTGCCAGCAGTTCACAGGGGAAAGGGGGTCAGCCCCAGCATTTT
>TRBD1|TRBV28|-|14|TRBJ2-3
CASRPGQGPDTQYF
TGTGCCAGCAGGCCCGGACAGGGGCCAGATACGCAGTATTTT
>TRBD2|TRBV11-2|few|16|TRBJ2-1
CASSFQGGGLYNEQFF
TGTGCCAGCAGCTTCCAGGGCGGGGGGCTTTACAATGAGCAGTTCTTC
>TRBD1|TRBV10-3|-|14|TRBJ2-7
CAISAVGQGYEQYF
TGTGCCATCAGTGCGGTAGGACAGGGATACGAGCAGTACTTC
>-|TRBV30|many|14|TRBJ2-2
CAWSPIAVTGELFF
TGTGCCTGGAGTCCCATAGCTGTCACCGGGGAGCTGTTTTTT
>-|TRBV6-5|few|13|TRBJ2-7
CASSEARAYEQYF
TGTGCCAGCAGTGAGGCCAGGGCCTACGAGCAGTACTTC
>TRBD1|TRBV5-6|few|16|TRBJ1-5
CASSLRGGYGNQPQHF
TGTGCCAGCAGCTTGAGAGGGGGCTACGGCAATCAGCCCCAGCATTTT
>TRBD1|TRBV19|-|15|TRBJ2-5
CASRPPGQGWETQYF
TGTGCCAGTAGGCCACCGGGACAGGGATGGGAGACCCAGTACTTC
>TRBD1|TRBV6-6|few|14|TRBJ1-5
CATSGQGKEQPQHF
TGTGCCACTTCAGGACAGGGAAAGGAGCAGCCCCAGCATTTT
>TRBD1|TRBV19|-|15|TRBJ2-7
CASSPAGTENYEQYF
TGTGCCAGTAGTCCAGCCGGGACAGAGAACTACGAGCAGTACTTC
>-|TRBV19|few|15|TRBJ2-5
CASSIGGRSQETQYF
TGTGCCAGTAGTATAGGCGGCAGATCACAAGAGACCCAGTACTTC
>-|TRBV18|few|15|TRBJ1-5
CASSLQGFSNQPQHF
TGTGCCAGCTCATTACAGGGTTTCAGCAATCAGCCCCAGCATTTT
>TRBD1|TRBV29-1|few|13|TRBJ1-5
CSVGTHRGGPQHF
TGCAGCGTTGGGACGCACAGGGGTGGGCCCCAGCATTTT
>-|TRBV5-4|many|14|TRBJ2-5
CASSQGLTQETQYF
TGTGCCAGCAGCCAAGGACTGACACAAGAGACCCAGTACTTC
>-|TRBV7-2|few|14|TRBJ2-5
CASSLRLEGETQYF
TGTGCCAGCAGCTTACGGCTAGAAGGAGAGACCCAGTACTTC
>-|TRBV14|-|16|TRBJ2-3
CASSQQGLMSTDTQYF
TGTGCCAGCAGCCAGCAGGGGTTAATGAGCACAGATACGCAGTATTTT
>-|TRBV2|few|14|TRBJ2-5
CASSDDRSQETQYF
TGTGCCAGCAGTGACGACAGAAGCCAAGAGACCCAGTACTTC
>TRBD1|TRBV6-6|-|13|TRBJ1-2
CASSHRDRVGYTF
TGTGCCAGCAGCCACCGGGACAGGGTTGGCTACACCTTC
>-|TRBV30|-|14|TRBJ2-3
CAWSRGGATDTQYF
TGTGCCTGGAGTAGGGGGGGGGCCACAGATACGCAGTATTTT
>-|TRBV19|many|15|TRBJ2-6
CASRDTGFSPEVLTF
TGTGCCAGTCGGGACACTGGTTTTTCGCCAGAAGTCCTGACTTTC
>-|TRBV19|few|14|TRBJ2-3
CASMGGGTSDTQYF
TGTGCCAGTATGGGAGGGGGGACATCAGATACGCAGTATTTT
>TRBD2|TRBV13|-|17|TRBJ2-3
CASSLRAGGVQSDTQYF
TGTGCCAGCAGCTTACGGGCGGGGGGCGTCCAATCAGATACGCAGTATTTT
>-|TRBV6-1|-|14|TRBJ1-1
CASSETGRATEAFF
TGTGCCAGCAGCGAGACGGGCAGGGCCACTGAAGCTTTCTTT
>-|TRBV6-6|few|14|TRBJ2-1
CASSSQGGVNEQFF
TGTGCCAGCAGCTCACAGGGGGGGGTCAATGAGCAGTTCTTC
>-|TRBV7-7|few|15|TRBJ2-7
CASSLARGSPYEQYF
TGTGCCAGCAGCTTAGCACGGGGGAGCCCCTACGAGCAGTACTTC
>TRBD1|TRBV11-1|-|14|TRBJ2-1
CASSLDRGYHEQFF
TGTGCCAGCAGCTTAGACAGGGGTTATCATGAGCAGTTCTTC
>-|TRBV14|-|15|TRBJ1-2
CASSQDRGFGYGYTF
TGTGCCAGCAGCCAAGACAGAGGGTTTGGCTATGGCTACACCTTC
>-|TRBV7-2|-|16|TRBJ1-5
CASVRAIGQMGQPQHF
TGTGCCAGCGTTAGGGCCATCGGACAGATGGGTCAGCCCCAGCATTTT
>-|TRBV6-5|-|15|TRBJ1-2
CASSRPPSSFYGYTF
TGTGCCAGCAGTCGACCCCCTAGTAGTTTCTATGGCTACACCTTC
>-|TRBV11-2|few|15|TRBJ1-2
CASSQTGGSGYGYTF
TGTGCCAGCAGCCAGACCGGGGGTTCGGGCTATGGCTACACCTTC
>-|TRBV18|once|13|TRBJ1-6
CASAAGVGSPLHF
TGTGCCAGCGCTGCAGGGGTTGGGTCACCCCTCCACTTT
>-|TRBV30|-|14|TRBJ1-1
CAWKAGGWSTEAFF
TGTGCCTGGAAAGCGGGGGGATGGTCCACTGAAGCTTTCTTT
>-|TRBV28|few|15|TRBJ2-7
CASSLRTANSYEQYF
TGTGCCAGCAGTTTAAGGACAGCAAACTCCTACGAGCAGTACTTC
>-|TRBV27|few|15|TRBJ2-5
CASRPRGGATETQYF
TGTGCCAGCAGACCCCGAGGGGGGGCGACCGAGACCCAGTACTTC